The clone carrying this T cell receptor (beta chain) showed up just a few times. This sample stems from a study of OX40 agonist ivuxolimab in advanced cancers. About the research overall: Patients' therapy was ivuxolimab, an antibody that acts as an agonist of OX40 (CD134).

Clones were read by immunoSEQ multiplex PCR, and TCRdb kept only the in-frame ones, dropping some. In the table there are over 100,000 clones, approximately 90% of which are singletons. The CDR3 spans 14 residues. The ends lost 1 base at V and 5 bases at J; junction bases unmatched: 4. Per germline, CDR1 LGHNA and CDR2 YNFKEQ. The chain employs TRBV4-2 and TRBJ1-1, with TRBD1 matching 7 bases. This specimen was CD4+ or CD8+ T cells sorted from blood, taken in a trial of the OX40 agonist ivuxolimab. The clonotype originates from an adult with an advanced solid tumor such as melanoma, head and neck, liver or kidney cancer. This CDR3 reads CASSQVRQGTEAFF. CDR3 nucleotide sequence: TGTGCCAGCAGCCAAGTCCGACAGGGTACTGAAGCTTTCTTT.